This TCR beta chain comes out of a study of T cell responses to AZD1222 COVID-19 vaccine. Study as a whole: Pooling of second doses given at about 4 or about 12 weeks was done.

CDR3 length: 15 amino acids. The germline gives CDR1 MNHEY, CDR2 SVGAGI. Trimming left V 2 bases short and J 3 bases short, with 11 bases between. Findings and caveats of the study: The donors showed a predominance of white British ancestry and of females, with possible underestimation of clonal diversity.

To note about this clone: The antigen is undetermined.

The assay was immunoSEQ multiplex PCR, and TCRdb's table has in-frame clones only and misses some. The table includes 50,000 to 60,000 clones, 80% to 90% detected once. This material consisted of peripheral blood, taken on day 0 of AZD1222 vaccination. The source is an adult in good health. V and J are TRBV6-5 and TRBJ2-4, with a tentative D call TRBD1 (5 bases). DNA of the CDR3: TGTGCCAGCAGTTACGCGCAGGGCGGCAAAAACATTCAGTACTTC. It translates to CASSYAQGGKNIQYF.